This record covers a single TCR beta chain. The antigen is not known. This same CDR3 is encoded by further DNA sequences in the sample. The data were produced by immunoSEQ multiplex PCR, yet TCRdb's version contains in-frame clones alone and is incomplete. The table shows about 320,000 clones, with around nine tenths occurring only once. This sample was taken from a study of shared clonotypes between healthy human individuals. Regarding the study as a whole: Across a handful of donors, naive CD4 shared approximately 4.5%, naive CD8 3% to 3.5%, memory CD4 approximately 2.5%, memory CD8 approximately 0.4%. Non-shared clonotypes showed lower generation probabilities than clonotypes common to all four donors.

Among the donors, all were Caucasian adults who lived in Nashville, Tennessee. The sequence was collected from a man between 18 and 35 years old in good health. The sample consisted of memory CD8+ T cells sorted from blood. Subset indicated: CD45RO+ cells pooled with CCR7-negative TemRA cells.

The CDR3 loop reads CASSVEGLGTEAFF. The DNA for the CDR3 is TGTGCCAGCAGCGTAGAGGGACTGGGCACTGAAGCTTTCTTT. The chain employs TRBV9 and TRBJ1-1; the D gene is possibly TRBD1 (5 bases). The V gene lost 0 bases and the J gene lost 4 bases, with 10 bases spanning the gap. The germline V gene encodes CDR1 SGDLS and CDR2 YYNGEE. This CDR3 has 14 residues.